A selection of T cell receptor beta chains follows, all from one sample in a study of OX40 agonist ivuxolimab in advanced cancers. Measured with immunoSEQ multiplex PCR; TCRdb has only the in-frame clones, and not every one. The repertoire has 20,000 to 30,000 clones, approximately 90% of them found once; the top ten carry approximately 49%. The starting material was CD4+ or CD8+ T cells sorted from blood, obtained in a trial of the OX40 agonist ivuxolimab. Receptor source: an adult with an advanced solid tumor such as melanoma, head and neck, liver or kidney cancer. Both conserved end residues are part of each CDR3. The order of the fields is V gene, J gene, CDR3 protein.

V: TRBV28; J: TRBJ2-1; CDR3: CASSGAKGEGYNEQFF
V: TRBV29-1; J: TRBJ2-3; CDR3: CSASGFSTDTQYF
V: TRBV2; J: TRBJ2-5; CDR3: CASSELVGGASLETQYF
V: TRBV11-2; J: TRBJ1-1; CDR3: CASSLVLPQGDEAFF
V: TRBV19; J: TRBJ2-2; CDR3: CASSKPTPNTGELFF
V: TRBV4-3; J: TRBJ1-4; CDR3: CASSPTASTNEKLFF
V: TRBV2; J: TRBJ2-4; CDR3: CATRPGGIFKNIQYF
V: TRBV28; J: TRBJ2-5; CDR3: CATRRGSKETQYF
V: TRBV19; J: TRBJ1-5; CDR3: CASSPARGQGGQPQHF
V: TRBV7-2; J: TRBJ1-2; CDR3: CASTLQLQENYGYTF